The 16 T cell receptor beta chains presented below share a single source sample, sequenced in a study of OX40 agonist ivuxolimab in advanced cancers. The assay was immunoSEQ multiplex PCR, and TCRdb's table has in-frame clones only and misses some. The table has more than 50,000 clones, approximately 80% seen once. Sequencing was performed on CD4+ or CD8+ T cells sorted from blood, taken in a trial of the OX40 agonist ivuxolimab. The receptors derive from an adult with an advanced solid tumor such as melanoma, head and neck, liver or kidney cancer.

The rearrangement links TRBV4-3 to TRBJ2-7; 8 bases map to TRBD2. Per germline, CDR1 LGHNA and CDR2 YSLEER. CDR3 size: 15 residues. V shed 3 bases, J shed 3 bases, and the junction held 7 bases outside the gene matches. CDR3 protein: CASSHRLARNYEQYF. DNA for the CDR3: TGCGCCAGCAGCCACCGACTAGCGAGGAACTACGAGCAGTACTTC.

V is TRBV6-1 and J is TRBJ1-5, with D hard to call. Deletions cut 7 bases from V and 2 bases from J, with 9 bases between. Per the germline V gene, CDR1 is MNHNS and CDR2 is SASEGT. CDR3 size: 13 residues. CDR3 region: CASTTIGNQPQHF. The CDR3 nucleotides are TGTGCCAGCACGACAATCGGCAATCAGCCCCAGCATTTT.

V and J are TRBV19 and TRBJ1-5, with D possibly being TRBD1 (6 bases). The CDR3 is 14 residues long. CDR1 is LNHDA, CDR2 SQIVND, per germline (reference sequence). V lost 10 bases and J 4 bases, leaving 17 bases between the germline ends. CDR3 loop: CATTETGGNQPQHF. In nucleotides, the CDR3 is TGTGCCACCACTGAGACAGGTGGAAATCAGCCCCAGCATTTT.

V usage is TRBV6-1 and J usage is TRBJ1-3; weak D call: TRBD1 (5 bases). Germline loops: CDR1 MNHNS, CDR2 SASEGT. Trimming took off 2 bases at V and 4 bases at J, with 15 bases between the two ends. The CDR3 is 16 residues long. This CDR3 is CASSEQGLLAGNTIYF. The CDR3 DNA follows: TGTGCCAGCAGTGAACAGGGATTACTAGCGGGAAACACCATATATTTT.

This clone showed up just once. The genes are TRBV28 and TRBJ1-4; weak D call: TRBD1 (6 bases). This CDR3 has 13 residues. The V gene lost 6 bases and the J gene lost 10 bases, with 15 bases spanning the gap. Germline CDR1 is MDHEN and CDR2 is SYDVKM. CDR3: CASRRDTQGKLFF. The CDR3, as DNA: TGTGCCAGCAGGCGGGACACCCAGGGAAAACTGTTTTTT.

The V gene is TRBV5-1, the J gene TRBJ1-1, with a weak D call TRBD1 (5 bases). The CDR3 runs 14 residues. Trimming pared 4 bases from V and 2 bases from J, leaving 12 bases between. Germline V gene sequence: CDR1 SGHRS, CDR2 YFSETQ. CDR3 DNA: TGCGCCAGCAGCGAACAAGGACAAAACACTGAAGCTTTCTTT. Its protein is CASSEQGQNTEAFF.

The V gene is TRBV5-5, the J gene TRBJ1-4, with D perhaps matching TRBD1 (5 bases). The CDR3 covers 16 residues. V dropped 5 bases and J dropped 4 bases, with 18 bases sitting between them. Germline V lookup: CDR1 SGHKS, CDR2 YYEKEE (reference sequence). The CDR3 coding sequence is TGTGCCAGCAGTACCGGGACCCAACTAAATAATGAAAAACTGTTTTTT. Residues: CASSTGTQLNNEKLFF.

This sequence joins TRBV23-1 and TRBJ2-2, with D tentatively TRBD1 or TRBD2 (5 bases each). TRBV23-1 has ORF status, its function being uncertain. Trimming took off 6 bases at V and 9 bases at J, with 14 bases between the two ends. This CDR3 is 13 amino acids long. The CDR3 nucleotides read TGCGCCAGCAGCCGGGGCTCAATGCGGGAGCTGTTTTTT. This codes for CASSRGSMRELFF.

In this sample, this clone turned up once. V gene TRBV7-9 combines with J gene TRBJ2-5; 7 bases are shared with TRBD1. Trimming removed 5 bases from V and 4 bases from J; junction bases left unmatched: 7. The CDR3 sequence is 14 residues long. Per germline, CDR1 SEHNR and CDR2 FQNEAQ (reference sequence). This chain's CDR3 is CASSAHRGIETQYF. CDR3 nucleotides: TGTGCCAGCAGCGCGCACAGGGGTATAGAGACCCAGTACTTC. The whole variable domain, filled in from reference TRBV7-9 and TRBJ2-5, reads DTGVSQNPRHKITKRGQNVTFRCDPISEHNRLYWYRQTLGQGPEFLTYFQNEAQLEKSRLLSDRFSAERPKGSFSTLEIQRTEQGDSAMYLCASSAHRGIETQYFGPGTRLLVL.

The chain has TRBV12-5 and TRBJ1-2; D unresolved. Germline values: CDR1 LGHNT, CDR2 FRNRAP. V was shortened by 0 bases and J by 4 bases, with 6 bases between the two germline ends. This CDR3 comprises 13 residues. The CDR3 coding sequence is TGTGCTAGTGGTTTGGTAGGTAGCTATGGCTACACCTTC. Encoded protein: CASGLVGSYGYTF.

This chain uses TRBV5-4 with TRBJ1-1; tentative D call: TRBD1 (5 bases). The germline gives CDR1 SGHNT, CDR2 YYREEE (reference sequence). V was shortened by 4 bases and J by 7 bases, with 17 bases between the two germline ends. CDR3 size: 14 residues. The CDR3 nucleotides read TGTGCCAGCAGCCCGCGACAAGGGACCGTTGAAGCTTTCTTT. This translates into CASSPRQGTVEAFF. The variable domain in full, with the rest retrieved from reference TRBV5-4 and TRBJ1-1, is ETGVTQSPTHLIKTRGQQVTLRCSSQSGHNTVSWYQQALGQGPQFIFQYYREEENGRGNFPPRFSGLQFPNYSSELNVNALELDDSALYLCASSPRQGTVEAFFGQGTRLTVV.

This sequence joins TRBV6-6 and TRBJ2-2; D perhaps matches TRBD2 (6 bases). The CDR3 sequence is 16 residues long. CDR1 and CDR2 from the germline V gene are MNHNY and SVGAGI (reference sequence). V was cut by 4 bases and J by 5 bases, with 17 bases left in between. The DNA for the CDR3 is TGTGCCAGCAGTTCCCGCCCCATCGGGGGAACCGGGGAGCTGTTTTTT. It encodes CASSSRPIGGTGELFF.

The chain combines TRBV5-4 with TRBJ1-2, with D hard to call. Germline CDR1 and CDR2: SGHNT and YYREEE (reference sequence). The CDR3 has 12 amino acids. Trimming shortened V by 0 bases and J by 4 bases, and 4 bases separated the two germline ends. CDR3 in amino acids: CASSLVSYGYTF. The CDR3 coding sequence is TGTGCCAGCAGCTTGGTCAGCTATGGCTACACCTTC.

V gene TRBV5-1 combines with J gene TRBJ1-6; perhaps TRBD1 as D (6 bases). CDR3 size: 15 residues. The germline gives CDR1 SGHRS, CDR2 YFSETQ. Trimming stripped 0 bases from V and 5 bases from J, with 9 bases between. The CDR3 here is CASSLGQGNNSPLHF. The CDR3 nucleotides are TGCGCCAGCAGCTTGGGGCAGGGGAATAATTCACCCCTCCACTTT.

The chain combines TRBV19 with TRBJ2-1; TRBD2 is a possible D gene (5 bases). CDR1 is LNHDA and CDR2 is SQIVND in the germline V gene (reference sequence). V was cut by 5 bases and J by 0 bases, with 11 bases left in between. The CDR3 consists of 15 residues. The CDR3 DNA follows: TGTGCCAGTAGTGCCGACTATTACTCCTACAATGAGCAGTTCTTC. Protein product: CASSADYYSYNEQFF.

The gene calls are TRBV19 and TRBJ1-2, with D possibly TRBD1 on 5 matching bases. The germline V gene has CDR1 LNHDA and CDR2 SQIVND (reference sequence). The CDR3 spans 14 residues. Trimming left V 6 bases short and J 0 bases short, with 11 bases between. CDR3 in amino acids: CASSLTGSNYGYTF. As DNA, the CDR3 is TGTGCCAGTAGCCTAACAGGATCTAACTATGGCTACACCTTC.